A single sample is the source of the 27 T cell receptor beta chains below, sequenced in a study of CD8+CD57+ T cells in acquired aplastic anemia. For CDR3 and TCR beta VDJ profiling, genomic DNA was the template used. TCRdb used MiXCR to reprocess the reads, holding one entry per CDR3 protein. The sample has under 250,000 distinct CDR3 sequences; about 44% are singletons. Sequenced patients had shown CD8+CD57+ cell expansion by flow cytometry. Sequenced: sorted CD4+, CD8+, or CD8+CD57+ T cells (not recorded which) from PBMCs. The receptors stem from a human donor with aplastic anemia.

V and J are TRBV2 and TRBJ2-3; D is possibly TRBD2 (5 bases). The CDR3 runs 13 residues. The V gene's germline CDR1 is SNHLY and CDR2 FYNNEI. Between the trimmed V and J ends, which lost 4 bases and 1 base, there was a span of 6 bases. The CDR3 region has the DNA TGTGCCAGCAGTGGTAGCGGCACAGATACGCAGTATTTT. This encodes CASSGSGTDTQYF. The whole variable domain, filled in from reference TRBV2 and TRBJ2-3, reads EPEVTQTPSHQVTQMGQEVILRCVPISNHLYFYWYRQILGQKVEFLVSFYNNEISEKSEIFDDQFSVERPDGSNFTLKIRSTKLEDSAMYFCASSGSGTDTQYFGPGTRLTVL.

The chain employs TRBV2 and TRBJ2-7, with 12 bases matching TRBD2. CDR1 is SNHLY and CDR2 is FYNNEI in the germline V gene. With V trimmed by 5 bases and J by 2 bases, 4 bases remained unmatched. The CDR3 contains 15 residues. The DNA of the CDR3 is TGTGCCAGCAGTCCTACTAGCGGGGGGACCTACGAGCAGTACTTC. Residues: CASSPTSGGTYEQYF.

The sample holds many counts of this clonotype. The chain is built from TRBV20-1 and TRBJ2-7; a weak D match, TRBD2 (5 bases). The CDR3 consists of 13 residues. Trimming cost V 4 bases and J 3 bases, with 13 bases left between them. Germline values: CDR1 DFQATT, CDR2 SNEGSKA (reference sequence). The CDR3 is CSAMDLRGYEQYF. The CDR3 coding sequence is TGCAGTGCTATGGACCTCCGGGGCTACGAGCAGTACTTC.

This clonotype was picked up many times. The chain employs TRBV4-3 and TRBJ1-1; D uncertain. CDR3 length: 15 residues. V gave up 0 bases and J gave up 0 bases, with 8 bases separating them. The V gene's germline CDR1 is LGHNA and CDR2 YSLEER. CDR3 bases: TGCGCCAGCAGCCAAGAGCGACGGTTGAACACTGAAGCTTTCTTT. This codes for CASSQERRLNTEAFF.

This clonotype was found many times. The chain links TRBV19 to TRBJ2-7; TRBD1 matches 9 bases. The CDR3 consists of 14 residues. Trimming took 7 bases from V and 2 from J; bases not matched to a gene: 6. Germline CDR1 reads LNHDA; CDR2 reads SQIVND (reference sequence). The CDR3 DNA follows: TGTGCCAGTAACCCTGGACAGGGGCCCTACGAGCAGTACTTC. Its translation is CASNPGQGPYEQYF.

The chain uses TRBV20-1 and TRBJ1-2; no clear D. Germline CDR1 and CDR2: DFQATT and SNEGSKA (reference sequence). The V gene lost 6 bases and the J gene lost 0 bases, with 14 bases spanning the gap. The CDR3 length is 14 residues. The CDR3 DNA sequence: TGCAGTGCAGAGCCCTCCCAAGCTAACTATGGCTACACCTTC. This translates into CSAEPSQANYGYTF.

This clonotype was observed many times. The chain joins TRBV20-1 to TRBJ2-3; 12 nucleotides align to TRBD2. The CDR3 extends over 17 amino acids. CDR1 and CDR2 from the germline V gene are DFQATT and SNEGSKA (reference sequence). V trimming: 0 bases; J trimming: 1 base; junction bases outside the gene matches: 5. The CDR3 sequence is CSARDPLAGGRTDTQYF. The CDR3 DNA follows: TGCAGTGCTAGAGACCCACTAGCGGGGGGCCGCACAGATACGCAGTATTTT.

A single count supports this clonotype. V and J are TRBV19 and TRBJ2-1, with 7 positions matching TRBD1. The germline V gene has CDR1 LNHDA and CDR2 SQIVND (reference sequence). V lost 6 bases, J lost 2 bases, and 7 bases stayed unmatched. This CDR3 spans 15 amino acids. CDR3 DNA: TGTGCCAGTAGGCAACAGGGGTGGCCCTACAATGAGCAGTTCTTC. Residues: CASRQQGWPYNEQFF.

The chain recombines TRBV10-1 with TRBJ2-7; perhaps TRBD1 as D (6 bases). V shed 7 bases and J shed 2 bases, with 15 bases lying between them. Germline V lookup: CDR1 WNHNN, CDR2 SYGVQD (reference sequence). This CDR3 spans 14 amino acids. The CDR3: CASMTDSPTYEQYF. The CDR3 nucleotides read TGCGCCAGCATGACGGACAGCCCGACCTACGAGCAGTACTTC.

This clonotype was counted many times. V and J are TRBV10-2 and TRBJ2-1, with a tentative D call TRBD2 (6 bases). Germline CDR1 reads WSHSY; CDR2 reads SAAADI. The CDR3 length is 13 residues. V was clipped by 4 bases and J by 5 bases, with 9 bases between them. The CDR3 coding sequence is TGCGCCAGCAGTGTGGGGAGGAACAATGAGCAGTTCTTC. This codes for CASSVGRNNEQFF.

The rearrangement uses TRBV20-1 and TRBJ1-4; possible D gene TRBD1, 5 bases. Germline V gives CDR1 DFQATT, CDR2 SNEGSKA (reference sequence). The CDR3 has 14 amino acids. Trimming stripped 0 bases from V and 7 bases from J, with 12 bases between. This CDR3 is CSARDQGVAEKLFF. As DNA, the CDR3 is TGCAGTGCTAGAGATCAAGGGGTAGCTGAAAAACTGTTTTTT.

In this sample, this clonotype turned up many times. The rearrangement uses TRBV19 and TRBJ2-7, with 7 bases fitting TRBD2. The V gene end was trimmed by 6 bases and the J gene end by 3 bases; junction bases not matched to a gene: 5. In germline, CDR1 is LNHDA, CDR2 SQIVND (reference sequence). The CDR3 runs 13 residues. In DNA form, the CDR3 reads TGTGCCAGTAGGAACGGGGGGAGCTACGAGCAGTACTTC. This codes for CASRNGGSYEQYF.

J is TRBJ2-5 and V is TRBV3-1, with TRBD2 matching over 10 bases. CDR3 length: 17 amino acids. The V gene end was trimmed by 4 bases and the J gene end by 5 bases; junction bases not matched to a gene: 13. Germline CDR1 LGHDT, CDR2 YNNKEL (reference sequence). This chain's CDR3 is CASSRLHSGGQNETQYF. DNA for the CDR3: TGTGCCAGCAGCCGCCTACATAGCGGGGGGCAAAATGAGACCCAGTACTTC.

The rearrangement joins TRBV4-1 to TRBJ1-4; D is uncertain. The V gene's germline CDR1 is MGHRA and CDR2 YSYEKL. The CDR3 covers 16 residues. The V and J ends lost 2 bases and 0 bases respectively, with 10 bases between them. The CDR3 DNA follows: TGCGCCAGCAGCCAAATTCGAGGATCAACTAATGAAAAACTGTTTTTT. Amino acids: CASSQIRGSTNEKLFF.

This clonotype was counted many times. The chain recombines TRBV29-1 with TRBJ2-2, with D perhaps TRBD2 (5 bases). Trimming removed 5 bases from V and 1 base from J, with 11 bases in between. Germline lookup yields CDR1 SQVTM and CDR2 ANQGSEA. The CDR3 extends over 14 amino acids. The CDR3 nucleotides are TGCAGCGTTAGAGGACTCATGAACACCGGGGAGCTGTTTTTT. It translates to CSVRGLMNTGELFF.

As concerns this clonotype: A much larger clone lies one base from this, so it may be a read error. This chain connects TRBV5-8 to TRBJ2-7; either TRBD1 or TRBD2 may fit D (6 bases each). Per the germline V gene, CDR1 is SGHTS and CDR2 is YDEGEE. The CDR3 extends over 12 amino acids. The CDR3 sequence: CAGSLGGSEQYF. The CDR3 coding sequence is TGTGCCGGCAGCCTGGGGGGCAGCGAGCAGTACTTC.

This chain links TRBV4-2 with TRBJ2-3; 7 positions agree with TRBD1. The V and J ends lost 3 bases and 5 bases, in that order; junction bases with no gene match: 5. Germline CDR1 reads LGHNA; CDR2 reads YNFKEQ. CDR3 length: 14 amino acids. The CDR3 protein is CASSQVNRGDTQYF. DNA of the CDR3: TGTGCCAGCAGCCAGGTCAACAGGGGAGATACGCAGTATTTT.

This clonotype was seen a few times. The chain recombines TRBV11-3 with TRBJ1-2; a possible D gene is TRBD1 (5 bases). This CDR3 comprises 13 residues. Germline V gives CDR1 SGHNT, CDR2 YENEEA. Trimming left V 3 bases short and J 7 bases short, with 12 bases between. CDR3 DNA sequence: TGTGCCAGCAGCTTGGCAGGGTCCGGTGGCTACACCTTC. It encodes CASSLAGSGGYTF. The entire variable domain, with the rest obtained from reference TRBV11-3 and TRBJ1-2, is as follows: EAGVVQSPRYKIIEKKQPVAFWCNPISGHNTLYWYLQNLGQGPELLIRYENEEAVDDSQLPKDRFSAERLKGVDSTLKIQPAELGDSAVYLCASSLAGSGGYTFGSGTRLTVV.

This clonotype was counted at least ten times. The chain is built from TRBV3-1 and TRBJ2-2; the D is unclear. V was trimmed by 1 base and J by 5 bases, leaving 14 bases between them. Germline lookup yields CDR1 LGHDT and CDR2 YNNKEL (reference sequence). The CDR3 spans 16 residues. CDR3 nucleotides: TGTGCCAGCAGCCAAGTCCACTCGGCTCGAACCGGGGAGCTGTTTTTT. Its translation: CASSQVHSARTGELFF.

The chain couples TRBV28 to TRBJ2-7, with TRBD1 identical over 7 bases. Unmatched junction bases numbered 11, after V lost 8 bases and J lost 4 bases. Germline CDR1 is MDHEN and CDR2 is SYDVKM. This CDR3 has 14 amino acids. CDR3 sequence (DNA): TGTGCCAGCGGTCCCACAGGGGATTTGTACGAGCAGTACTTC. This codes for CASGPTGDLYEQYF.

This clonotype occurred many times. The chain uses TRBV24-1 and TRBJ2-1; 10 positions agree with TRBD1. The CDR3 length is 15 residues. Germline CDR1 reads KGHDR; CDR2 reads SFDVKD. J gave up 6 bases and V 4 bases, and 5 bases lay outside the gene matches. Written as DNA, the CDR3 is TGTGCCACCAGTGAAGGGACAGGGGAAACCAATGAGCAGTTCTTC. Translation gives CATSEGTGETNEQFF.

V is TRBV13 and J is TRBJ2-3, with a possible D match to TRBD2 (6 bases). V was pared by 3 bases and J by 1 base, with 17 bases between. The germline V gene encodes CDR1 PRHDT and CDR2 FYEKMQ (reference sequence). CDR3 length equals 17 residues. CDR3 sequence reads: CASSFNLGRSGTDTQYF. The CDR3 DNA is TGTGCCAGCAGCTTTAATTTGGGGAGGTCCGGCACAGATACGCAGTATTTT. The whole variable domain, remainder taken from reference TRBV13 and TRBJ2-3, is AAGVIQSPRHLIKEKRETATLKCYPIPRHDTVYWYQQGPGQDPQFLISFYEKMQSDKGSIPDRFSAQQFSDYHSELNMSSLELGDSALYFCASSFNLGRSGTDTQYFGPGTRLTVL.

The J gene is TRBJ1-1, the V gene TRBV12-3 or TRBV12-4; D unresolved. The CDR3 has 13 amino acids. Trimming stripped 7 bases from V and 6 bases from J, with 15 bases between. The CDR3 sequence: CASTLGFSAEAFF. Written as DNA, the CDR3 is TGTGCCAGCACCCTGGGGTTTTCGGCTGAAGCTTTCTTT.

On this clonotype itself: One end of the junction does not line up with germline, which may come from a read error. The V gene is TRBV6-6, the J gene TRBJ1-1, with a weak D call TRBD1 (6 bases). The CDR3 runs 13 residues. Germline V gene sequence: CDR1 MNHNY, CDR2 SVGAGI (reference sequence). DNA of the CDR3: TGTGCCAGCAGCGTAGGGGGGAACGCTGAAGCTTTCTTT. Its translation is CASSVGGNAEAFF.

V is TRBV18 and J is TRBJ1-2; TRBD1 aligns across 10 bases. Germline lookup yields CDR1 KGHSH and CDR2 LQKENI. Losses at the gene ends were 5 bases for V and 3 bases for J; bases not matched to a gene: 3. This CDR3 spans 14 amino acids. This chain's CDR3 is CASSGTGEDYGYTF. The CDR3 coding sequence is TGTGCCAGCTCAGGGACAGGGGAAGACTATGGCTACACCTTC.

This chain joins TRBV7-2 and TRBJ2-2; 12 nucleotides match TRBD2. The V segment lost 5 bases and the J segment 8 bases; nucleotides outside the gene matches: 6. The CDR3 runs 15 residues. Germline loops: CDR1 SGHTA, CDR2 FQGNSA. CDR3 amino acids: CASSLRLAGEGELFF. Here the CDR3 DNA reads TGTGCCAGCAGCCTCCGACTAGCGGGGGAGGGGGAGCTGTTTTTT.

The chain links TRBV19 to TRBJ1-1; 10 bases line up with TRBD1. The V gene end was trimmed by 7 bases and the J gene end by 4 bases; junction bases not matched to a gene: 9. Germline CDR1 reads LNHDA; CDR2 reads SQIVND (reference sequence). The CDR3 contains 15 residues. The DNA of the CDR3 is TGTGCCAGTATCGATGAGAGGACAGGGGGCACTGAAGCTTTCTTT. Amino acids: CASIDERTGGTEAFF. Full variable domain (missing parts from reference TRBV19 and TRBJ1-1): DGGITQSPKYLFRKEGQNVTLSCEQNLNHDAMYWYRQDPGQGLRLIYYSQIVNDFQKGDIAEGYSVSREKKESFPLTVTSAQKNPTAFYLCASIDERTGGTEAFFGQGTRLTVV.